The clone carrying this T cell receptor beta chain was detected a few times. What it binds is unknown. TCRdb re-called the 5' RACE reads with MiXCR, one entry per CDR3 protein. Here the sample spans more than 250,000 distinct CDR3 sequences, around 6.8% being singletons. Trimming at V came to 5 bases and at J to 5 bases, leaving 4 bases not matched to a gene. This CDR3 has 13 residues. CDR1 LNHDA and CDR2 SQIVND come from the germline V gene (reference sequence). These data are taken from a study of T cells after yellow fever vaccination. In the study overall: Researchers used SMART-Seq v4 Ultra Low Input to prepare fractions that had low cell numbers. Overall study findings and caveats: Though weaker, the secondary response peaked faster, on day 5 versus 15.

This specimen was PBMCs, taken 45 days after the first yellow fever vaccination. The origin of this receptor is a man aged 18 to 35 who received the YFV17D yellow fever vaccine. The chain is built from TRBV19 and TRBJ2-5; TRBD2 matches 8 bases. The CDR3 DNA is TGTGCCAGTAGTGAGGTAGCGGGGGAGACCCAGTACTTC. Translating gives CASSEVAGETQYF.